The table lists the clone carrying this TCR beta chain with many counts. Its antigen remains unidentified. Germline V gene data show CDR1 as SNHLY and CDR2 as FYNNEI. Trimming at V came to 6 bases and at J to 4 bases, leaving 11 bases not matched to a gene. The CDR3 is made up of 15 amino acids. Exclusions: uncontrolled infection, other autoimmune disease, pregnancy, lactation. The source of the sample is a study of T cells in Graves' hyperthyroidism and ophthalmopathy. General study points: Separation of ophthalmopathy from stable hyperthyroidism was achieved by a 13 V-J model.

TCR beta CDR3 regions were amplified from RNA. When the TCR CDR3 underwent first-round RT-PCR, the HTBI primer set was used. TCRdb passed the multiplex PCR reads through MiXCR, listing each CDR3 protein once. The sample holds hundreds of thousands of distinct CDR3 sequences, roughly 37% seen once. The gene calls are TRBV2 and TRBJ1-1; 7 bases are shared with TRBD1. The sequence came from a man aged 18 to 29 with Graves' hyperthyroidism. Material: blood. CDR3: CASRPTTGWVTEAFF. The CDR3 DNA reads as TGTGCCAGCAGACCGACGACAGGGTGGGTCACTGAAGCTTTCTTT.